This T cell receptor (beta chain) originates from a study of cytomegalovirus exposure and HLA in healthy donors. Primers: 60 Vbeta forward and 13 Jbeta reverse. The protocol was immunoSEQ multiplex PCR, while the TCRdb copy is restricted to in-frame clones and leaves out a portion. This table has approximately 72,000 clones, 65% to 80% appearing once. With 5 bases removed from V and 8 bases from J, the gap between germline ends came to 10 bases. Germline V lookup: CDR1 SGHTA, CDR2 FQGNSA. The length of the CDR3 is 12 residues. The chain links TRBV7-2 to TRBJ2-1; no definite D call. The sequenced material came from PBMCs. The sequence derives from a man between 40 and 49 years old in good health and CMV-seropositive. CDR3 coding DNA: TGTGCCAGCAGCCAAACGAGGCATGAGCAGTTCTTC. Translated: CASSQTRHEQFF. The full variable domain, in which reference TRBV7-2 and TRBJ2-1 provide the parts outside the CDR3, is GAGVSQSPSNKVTEKGKDVELRCDPISGHTALYWYRQSLGQGLEFLIYFQGNSAPDKSGLPSDRFSAERTGGSVSTLTIQRTQQEDSAVYLCASSQTRHEQFFGPGTRLTVL.